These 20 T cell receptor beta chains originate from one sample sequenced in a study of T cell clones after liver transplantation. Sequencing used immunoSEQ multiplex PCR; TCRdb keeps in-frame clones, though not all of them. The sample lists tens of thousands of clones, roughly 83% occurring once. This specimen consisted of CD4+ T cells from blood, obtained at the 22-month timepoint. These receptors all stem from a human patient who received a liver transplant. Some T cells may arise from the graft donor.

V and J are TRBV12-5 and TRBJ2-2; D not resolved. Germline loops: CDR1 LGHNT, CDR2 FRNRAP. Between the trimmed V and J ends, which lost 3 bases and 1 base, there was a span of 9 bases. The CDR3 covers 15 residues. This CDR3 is CASGFRTGNTGELFF. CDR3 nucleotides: TGTGCTAGTGGTTTTAGGACCGGGAACACCGGGGAGCTGTTTTTT.

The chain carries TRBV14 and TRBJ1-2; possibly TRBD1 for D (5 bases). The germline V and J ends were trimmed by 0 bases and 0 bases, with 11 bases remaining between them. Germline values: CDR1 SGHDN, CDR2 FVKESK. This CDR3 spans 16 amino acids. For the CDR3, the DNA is TGTGCCAGCAGCCAAGATCTCAGGGATTCTAACTATGGCTACACCTTC. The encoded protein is CASSQDLRDSNYGYTF.

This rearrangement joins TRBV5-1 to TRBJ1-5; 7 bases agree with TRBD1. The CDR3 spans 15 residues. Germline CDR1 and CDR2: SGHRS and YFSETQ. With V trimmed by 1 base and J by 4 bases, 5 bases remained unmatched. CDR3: CASSLLGGPNQPQHF. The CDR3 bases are TGCGCCAGCAGCTTGTTAGGGGGCCCGAATCAGCCCCAGCATTTT.

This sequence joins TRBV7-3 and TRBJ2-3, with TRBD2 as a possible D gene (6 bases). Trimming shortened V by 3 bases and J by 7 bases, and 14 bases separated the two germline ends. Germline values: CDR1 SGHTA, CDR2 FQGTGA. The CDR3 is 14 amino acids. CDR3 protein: CASSLGLGRNTQYF. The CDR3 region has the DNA TGTGCCAGCAGCTTGGGACTGGGGCGAAATACGCAGTATTTT.

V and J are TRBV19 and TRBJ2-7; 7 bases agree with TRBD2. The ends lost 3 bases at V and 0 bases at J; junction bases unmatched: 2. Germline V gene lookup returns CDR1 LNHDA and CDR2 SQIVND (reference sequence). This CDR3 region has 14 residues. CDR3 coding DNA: TGTGCCAGTAGTATCGGGAGGACCTCCTACGAGCAGTACTTC. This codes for CASSIGRTSYEQYF.

The CDR3 sequence is CASSQEDRAPPEAFF. The DNA for the CDR3 is TGTGCCAGCAGCCAAGAGGACAGGGCCCCCCCCGAAGCTTTCTTT. The V and J genes are TRBV4-2 and TRBJ1-1, with 8 bases lining up with TRBD1. The CDR3 runs to 15 residues. After removal of 0 bases from V and 8 bases from J, the junction contained 8 bases not matched to a gene. Germline V gene lookup returns CDR1 LGHNA and CDR2 YNFKEQ.

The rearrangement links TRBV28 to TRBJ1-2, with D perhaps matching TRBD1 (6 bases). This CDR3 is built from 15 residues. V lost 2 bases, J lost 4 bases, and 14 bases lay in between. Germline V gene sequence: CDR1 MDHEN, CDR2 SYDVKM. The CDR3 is CASSLGGGEGYGYTF. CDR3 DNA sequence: TGTGCCAGCAGTTTAGGGGGCGGAGAGGGCTATGGCTACACCTTC.

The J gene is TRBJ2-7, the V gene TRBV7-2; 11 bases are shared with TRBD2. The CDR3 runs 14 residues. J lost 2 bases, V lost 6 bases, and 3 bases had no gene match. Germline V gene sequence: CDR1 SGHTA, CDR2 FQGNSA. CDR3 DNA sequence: TGTGCCAGCAGGACTAGCGGGAAGGCCTACGAGCAGTACTTC. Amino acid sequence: CASRTSGKAYEQYF.

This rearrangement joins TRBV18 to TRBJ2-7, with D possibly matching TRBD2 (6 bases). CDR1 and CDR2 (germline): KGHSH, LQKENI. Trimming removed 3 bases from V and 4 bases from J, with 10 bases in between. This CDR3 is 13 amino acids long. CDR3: CASSPGGLYEQYF. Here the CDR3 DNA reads TGTGCCAGCTCACCGGGAGGACTGTACGAGCAGTACTTC.

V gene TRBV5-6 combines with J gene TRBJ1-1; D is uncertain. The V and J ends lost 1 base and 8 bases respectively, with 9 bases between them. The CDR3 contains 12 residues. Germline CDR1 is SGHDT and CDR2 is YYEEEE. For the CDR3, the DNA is TGTGCCAGCAGCTTGTCGGTGGGAGAAGCTTTCTTT. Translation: CASSLSVGEAFF.

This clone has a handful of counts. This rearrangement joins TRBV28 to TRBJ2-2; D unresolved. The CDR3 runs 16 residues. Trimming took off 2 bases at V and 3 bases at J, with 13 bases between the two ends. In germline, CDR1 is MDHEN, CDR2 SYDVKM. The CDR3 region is CASSLAQVGYTGELFF. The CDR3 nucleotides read TGTGCCAGCAGTTTAGCGCAGGTCGGGTACACCGGGGAGCTGTTTTTT.

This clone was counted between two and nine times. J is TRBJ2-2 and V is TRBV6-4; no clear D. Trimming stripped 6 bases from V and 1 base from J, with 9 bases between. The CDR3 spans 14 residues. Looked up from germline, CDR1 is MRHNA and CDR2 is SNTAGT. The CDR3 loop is CASSKDLNTGELFF. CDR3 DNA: TGTGCCAGCAGCAAGGACCTGAACACCGGGGAGCTGTTTTTT.

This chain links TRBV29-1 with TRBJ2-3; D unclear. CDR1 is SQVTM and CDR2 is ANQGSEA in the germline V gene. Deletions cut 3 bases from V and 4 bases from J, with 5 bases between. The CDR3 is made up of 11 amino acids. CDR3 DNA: TGCAGCGTTGAGAACTCAGATACGCAGTATTTT. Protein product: CSVENSDTQYF.

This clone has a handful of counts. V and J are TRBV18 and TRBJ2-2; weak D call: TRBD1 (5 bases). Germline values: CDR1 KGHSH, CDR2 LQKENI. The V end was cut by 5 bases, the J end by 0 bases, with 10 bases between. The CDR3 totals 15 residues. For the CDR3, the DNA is TGTGCCAGCTCAGCAGGGTTCGCGAACACCGGGGAGCTGTTTTTT. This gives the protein CASSAGFANTGELFF. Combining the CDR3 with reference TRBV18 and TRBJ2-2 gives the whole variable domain NAGVMQNPRHLVRRRGQEARLRCSPMKGHSHVYWYRQLPEEGLKFMVYLQKENIIDESGMPKERFSAEFPKEGPSILRIQQVVRGDSAAYFCASSAGFANTGELFFGEGSRLTVL.

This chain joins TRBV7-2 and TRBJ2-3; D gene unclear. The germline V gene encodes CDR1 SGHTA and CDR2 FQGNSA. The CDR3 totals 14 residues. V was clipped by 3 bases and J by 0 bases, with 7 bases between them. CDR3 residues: CASSFGPSTDTQYF. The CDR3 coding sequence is TGTGCCAGCAGCTTTGGGCCTAGCACAGATACGCAGTATTTT.

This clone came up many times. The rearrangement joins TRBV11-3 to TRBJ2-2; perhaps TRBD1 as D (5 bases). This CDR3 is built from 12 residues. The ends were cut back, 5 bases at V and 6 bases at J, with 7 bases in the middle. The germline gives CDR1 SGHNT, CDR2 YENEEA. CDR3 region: CASSRQSGELFF. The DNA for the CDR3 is TGTGCCAGCAGCCGACAGTCCGGGGAGCTGTTTTTT.

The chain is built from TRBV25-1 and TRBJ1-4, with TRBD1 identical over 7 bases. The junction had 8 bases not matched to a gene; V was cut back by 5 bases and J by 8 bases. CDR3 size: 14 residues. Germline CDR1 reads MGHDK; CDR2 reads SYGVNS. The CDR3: CASSTDRVTEKLFF. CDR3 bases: TGTGCCAGCAGTACTGACAGGGTAACCGAAAAACTGTTTTTT.

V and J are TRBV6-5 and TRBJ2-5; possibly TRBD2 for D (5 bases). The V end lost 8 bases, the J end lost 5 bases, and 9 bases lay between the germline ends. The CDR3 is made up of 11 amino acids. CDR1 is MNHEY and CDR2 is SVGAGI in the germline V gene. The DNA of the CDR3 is TGTGCCAGCGGCAGAGGGGAGACCCAGTACTTC. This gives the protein CASGRGETQYF.

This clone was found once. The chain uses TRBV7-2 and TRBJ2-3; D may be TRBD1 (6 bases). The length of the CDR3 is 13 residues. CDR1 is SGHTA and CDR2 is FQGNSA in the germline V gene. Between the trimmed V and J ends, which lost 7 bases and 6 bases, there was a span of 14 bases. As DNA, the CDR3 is TGTGCCAGCACAGTACAGGGTCGGGATACGCAGTATTTT. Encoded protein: CASTVQGRDTQYF.

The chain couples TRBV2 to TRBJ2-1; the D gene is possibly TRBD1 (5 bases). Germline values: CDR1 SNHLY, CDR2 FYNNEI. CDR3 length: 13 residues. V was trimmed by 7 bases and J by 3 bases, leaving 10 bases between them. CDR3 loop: CASTLDIYNEQFF. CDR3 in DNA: TGTGCCAGCACCCTGGACATCTACAATGAGCAGTTCTTC.